These 2 T cell receptor beta chains were sequenced from one sample in a study of cytomegalovirus exposure and HLA in healthy donors. Primers: 60 Vbeta forward and 13 Jbeta reverse. Sequenced by immunoSEQ multiplex PCR; TCRdb stores in-frame clones only, minus some. The table includes 160,000 or so clones, about 71% detected once. The sequenced sample consisted of PBMCs. The receptors stem from a woman aged 25 to 39 in good health and CMV-seronegative.

This chain uses TRBV18 with TRBJ2-7; D is perhaps TRBD2 (6 bases). CDR3 size: 16 residues. CDR1 is KGHSH, CDR2 LQKENI, per germline. V lost 4 bases, J lost 0 bases, and 16 bases lay in between. As DNA, the CDR3 is TGTGCCAGCTCACGCCCGGGTAGCGGCCTCTCCTACGAGCAGTACTTC. Translation gives CASSRPGSGLSYEQYF.

Only a few counts were recorded for this clone. The genes are TRBV27 and TRBJ2-7, with 11 bases lining up with TRBD2. The CDR3 has 16 residues. Per germline, CDR1 MNHEY and CDR2 SMNVEV (reference sequence). Trimming cost V 3 bases and J 2 bases; bases outside gene matches: 6. The CDR3 DNA sequence: TGTGCCAGCAGTTTTCTAGCGGGAGGAACCCCCTACGAGCAGTACTTC. Translation: CASSFLAGGTPYEQYF.